Listed here are 18 T cell receptor beta chains from one sample, sequenced in a study of cytomegalovirus exposure and HLA in healthy donors. PCR used 60 Vbeta primers and 13 Jbeta primers. Here immunoSEQ multiplex PCR was the method, and the copy in TCRdb shows in-frame clones only, minus some. The sample includes fewer than 150,000 clones, more than 70% of them seen just once. Material for sequencing was PBMCs. All receptors come from a man between 45 and 60 years old in good health and CMV-seropositive.

The V gene is TRBV10-1, the J gene TRBJ2-1; 10 bases fit TRBD2. Trimming at V came to 5 bases and at J to 0 bases, leaving 7 bases not matched to a gene. CDR3 length: 17 amino acids. Germline values: CDR1 WNHNN, CDR2 SYGVQD (reference sequence). CDR3 coding DNA: TGCGCCAGCAGTCCTAGCGGGGGAGTTAGCTCCTACAATGAGCAGTTCTTC. Its protein is CASSPSGGVSSYNEQFF.

The V gene is TRBV27, the J gene TRBJ2-1, with a weak D call TRBD1 (6 bases). CDR1 and CDR2 (germline): MNHEY, SMNVEV (reference sequence). This CDR3 is built from 15 residues. The V gene lost 6 bases and the J gene lost 8 bases, with 20 bases spanning the gap. CDR3: CASSPRQVGDYEQFF. For the CDR3, the DNA is TGTGCCAGCAGCCCTAGACAGGTGGGGGATTATGAGCAGTTCTTC.

The chain carries TRBV10-3 and TRBJ2-1; 10 bases are shared with TRBD2. CDR1 is ENHRY and CDR2 is SYGVKD in the germline V gene. The length of the CDR3 is 16 residues. Losses at the gene ends were 2 bases for V and 2 bases for J; bases not matched to a gene: 3. The CDR3 bases are TGTGCCATCAGTGAGACAACTAGCGGGGCCTACAATGAGCAGTTCTTC. This encodes CAISETTSGAYNEQFF.

CDR3 in amino acids: CASSHPGPWRSYEQYF. The DNA for the CDR3 is TGCGCCAGCAGCCACCCAGGTCCCTGGAGGTCCTACGAGCAGTACTTC. The chain joins TRBV4-3 to TRBJ2-7; tentatively, D is TRBD2 (5 bases). The CDR3 has 16 amino acids. Between the trimmed V and J ends, which lost 3 bases and 1 base, there was a span of 16 bases. From germline, CDR1 is LGHNA and CDR2 YSLEER.

V usage is TRBV9 and J usage is TRBJ2-3, with a weak D call TRBD2 (5 bases). The CDR3 is made up of 15 amino acids. The germline V gene has CDR1 SGDLS and CDR2 YYNGEE. Trimming pared 7 bases from V and 0 bases from J, leaving 15 bases between. The CDR3 is CASSSLALSTDTQYF. The DNA for the CDR3 is TGTGCCAGCTCCTCGCTAGCCCTGAGCACAGATACGCAGTATTTT.

A few counts support this clone. The chain carries TRBV11-3 and TRBJ1-6; D is uncertain. Germline V CDR1 and CDR2: SGHNT, YENEEA. Trimming took off 1 base at V and 8 bases at J, with 6 bases between the two ends. There are 13 residues in the CDR3. CDR3 loop: CASSLGLDSPLHF. The CDR3 coding sequence is TGTGCCAGCAGCTTAGGACTGGATTCACCCCTCCACTTT.

V gene TRBV2 combines with J gene TRBJ1-4; 10 positions agree with TRBD1. The V gene end was trimmed by 1 base and the J gene end by 11 bases; junction bases not matched to a gene: 13. The CDR3 has 17 amino acids. Per germline, CDR1 SNHLY and CDR2 FYNNEI. CDR3 in amino acids: CASSEEDPRDRGWKLFF. The CDR3 coding sequence is TGTGCCAGCAGTGAAGAGGATCCTCGGGACAGGGGCTGGAAACTGTTTTTT.

J is TRBJ2-5 and V is TRBV2, with 7 bases aligning to TRBD2. CDR1 SNHLY and CDR2 FYNNEI come from the germline V gene. V was pared by 2 bases and J by 7 bases, with 7 bases of the junction left unmatched. This CDR3 contains 14 residues. The CDR3 is CASSEMTSRTTQYF. CDR3 nucleotides: TGTGCCAGCAGTGAAATGACTAGCAGGACGACCCAGTACTTC.

This clone was seen only a few times. V is TRBV18 and J is TRBJ2-3, with 13 bases identical to TRBD2. Germline lookup yields CDR1 KGHSH and CDR2 LQKENI. This CDR3 is built from 17 residues. The trim removed 4 bases at V and 4 bases at J, leaving 8 bases unmatched. The CDR3 loop is CASSQMTSGGRADTQYF. CDR3 DNA: TGTGCCAGCTCACAAATGACTAGCGGGGGGCGAGCAGATACGCAGTATTTT. Looking up the rest from reference TRBV18 and TRBJ2-3 gives the full variable domain: NAGVMQNPRHLVRRRGQEARLRCSPMKGHSHVYWYRQLPEEGLKFMVYLQKENIIDESGMPKERFSAEFPKEGPSILRIQQVVRGDSAAYFCASSQMTSGGRADTQYFGPGTRLTVL.

This clone was found once. V and J are TRBV15 and TRBJ2-1; maybe TRBD2 (5 bases). Looked up from germline, CDR1 is LNHNV and CDR2 is YYDKDF (reference sequence). The CDR3 totals 17 residues. V lost 5 bases and J lost 1, with 18 bases in between. The CDR3 DNA follows: TGTGCCACCAGCCTCGAGAGAAGCCGGGGTTCCTACAATGAGCAGTTCTTC. Its translation is CATSLERSRGSYNEQFF.

V is TRBV28 and J is TRBJ1-2; 7 bases align to TRBD1. The CDR3 extends over 14 amino acids. J gave up 8 bases and V 5 bases, and 11 bases lay outside the gene matches. CDR1 is MDHEN, CDR2 SYDVKM, per germline. The CDR3 here is CASSGQAAGSGYTF. Written as DNA, the CDR3 is TGTGCCAGCAGTGGACAGGCGGCTGGTTCGGGCTACACCTTC.

This clone was found once. The DNA of the CDR3 is TGTGCCAGCAAAACAGGGTACGCCGGGGAGCTGTTTTTT. Translated: CASKTGYAGELFF. The rearrangement links TRBV6-5 to TRBJ2-2; tentative D call: TRBD1 (6 bases). Germline values: CDR1 MNHEY, CDR2 SVGAGI. The germline V and J ends were trimmed by 7 bases and 6 bases, with 12 bases remaining between them. This CDR3 contains 13 residues.

V and J are TRBV20-1 and TRBJ2-7; D gene uncertain. The CDR3 has 11 amino acids. From germline, CDR1 is DFQATT and CDR2 SNEGSKA (reference sequence). The V end lost 1 base, the J end lost 4 bases, and 5 bases lay between the germline ends. CDR3 sequence (DNA): TGCAGTGCTAGAGTCCAGTACGAGCAGTACTTC. It is translated as CSARVQYEQYF.

In DNA form, the CDR3 reads TGTGCCAGCAGCGTACTTGGGGGGGGGTTTGGCTACACCTTC. It codes for CASSVLGGGFGYTF. The rearrangement joins TRBV7-9 to TRBJ1-2, with a possible D match to TRBD1 (5 bases). The germline gives CDR1 SEHNR, CDR2 FQNEAQ (reference sequence). With 5 bases removed from V and 7 bases from J, the gap between germline ends came to 17 bases. This CDR3 contains 14 residues.

The rearrangement uses TRBV5-6 and TRBJ1-5; 8 bases fit TRBD1. Germline V lookup: CDR1 SGHDT, CDR2 YYEEEE. After removal of 3 bases from V and 4 bases from J, the junction contained 6 bases not matched to a gene. The CDR3 consists of 15 residues. The CDR3 loop reads CASSYGQGWNQPQHF. The CDR3 nucleotides read TGTGCCAGCAGCTACGGACAGGGTTGGAATCAGCCCCAGCATTTT.

The genes are TRBV27 and TRBJ1-1; TRBD1 matches 9 bases. The V gene end was trimmed by 1 base and the J gene end by 5 bases; junction bases not matched to a gene: 2. This CDR3 is built from 14 residues. Germline lookup yields CDR1 MNHEY and CDR2 SMNVEV (reference sequence). The CDR3 reads CASSLYRGRTEAFF. CDR3 coding DNA: TGTGCCAGCAGTTTATACAGGGGGCGGACTGAAGCTTTCTTT.

The chain couples TRBV6-4 to TRBJ2-3, with unresolved D. Trimming removed 5 bases from V and 0 bases from J, with 12 bases in between. The germline CDR1 and CDR2 sequences are MRHNA and SNTAGT. The CDR3 runs to 15 residues. In nucleotides, the CDR3 is TGTGCCAGCAGTTTCCGCGTTGCTAGCACAGATACGCAGTATTTT. It yields the protein CASSFRVASTDTQYF.

The chain carries TRBV6-5 and TRBJ2-1; weak D call: TRBD1 (6 bases). CDR1 is MNHEY and CDR2 is SVGAGI in the germline V gene. V was cut by 0 bases and J by 2 bases, with 11 bases left in between. The CDR3 spans 16 residues. CDR3 sequence: CASSYSMDRTYNEQFF. The CDR3 region has the DNA TGTGCCAGCAGTTACTCGATGGACAGAACCTACAATGAGCAGTTCTTC.